This T cell receptor (beta chain) was profiled in a study of blood T cell repertoires in COVID-19. The length of the CDR3 is 17 residues. Trimming removed 3 bases from V and 3 bases from J; junction bases left unmatched: 11. Germline lookup yields CDR1 LNHDA and CDR2 SQIVND (reference sequence). Measured with immunoSEQ multiplex PCR; TCRdb has only the in-frame clones, and not every one. The sample lists a few hundred thousand clones; 85% were seen once. Specimen: peripheral blood. The chain couples TRBV19 to TRBJ2-3, with 8 bases lining up with TRBD2. This clonotype originated in a woman under 30 with acute or convalescent COVID-19. For the CDR3, the DNA is TGTGCCAGTAGTATCGGCGTGCCCGGGGGGGGGACAGATACGCAGTATTTT. Its protein product is CASSIGVPGGGTDTQYF.